These T cell receptor beta chains were read from a single sample in a study of blood T cell repertoires in COVID-19. The protocol was immunoSEQ multiplex PCR, while the TCRdb copy is restricted to in-frame clones and leaves out a portion. The table records some 150,000 clones, roughly four fifths of them present only once. The source material was peripheral blood. The source is a human donor with acute or convalescent COVID-19. The donor label of this sample is uncertain. Each CDR3 is given with its conserved first and last residue. D genes are given only for firm matches. Size tells how often a clone was seen (once, few, many) or the class of an expanded clone, and some rows leave it out.

D,size,J,V,CDR3,DNA
-,few,TRBJ1-2,TRBV19,CASSPRGQGYGYTF,TGTGCCAGTAGTCCCAGAGGCCAGGGGTATGGCTACACCTTC
TRBD2,-,TRBJ2-1,TRBV24-1,CATSRGTSEYNEQFF,TGTGCCACCAGTAGGGGGACTAGCGAATACAATGAGCAGTTCTTC
TRBD2,-,TRBJ2-3,TRBV9,CASSVRHGGATDTQYF,TGTGCCAGCAGCGTCCGCCACGGGGGGGCTACAGATACGCAGTATTTT
-,-,TRBJ2-3,TRBV9,CASSPAALSSTDTQYF,TGTGCCAGCAGCCCAGCGGCTCTGTCTAGCACAGATACGCAGTATTTT
TRBD1,-,TRBJ1-1,TRBV19,CASKGRGLEAFF,TGTGCCAGTAAGGGCAGGGGGTTGGAAGCTTTCTTT
TRBD2,-,TRBJ2-2,TRBV14,CASSQALLVVAGDTGELFF,TGTGCCAGCAGCCAAGCACTGTTGGTAGTAGCGGGAGACACCGGGGAGCTGTTTTTT
TRBD2,-,TRBJ2-5,TRBV5-1,CASSLVGTSVGETQYF,TGCGCCAGCAGCTTGGTTGGGACTAGCGTAGGAGAGACCCAGTACTTC
-,-,TRBJ1-1,TRBV9,CASAGTSNTEAFF,TGTGCCAGCGCGGGGACCTCTAACACTGAAGCTTTCTTT
TRBD1,few,TRBJ1-1,TRBV7-8,CASSLGQGATNTEAFF,TGTGCCAGCAGCTTAGGACAGGGGGCAACTAACACTGAAGCTTTCTTT
TRBD2,-,TRBJ2-3,TRBV5-1,CASSLPGGDTQYF,TGCGCCAGCAGCTTGCCGGGGGGAGATACGCAGTATTTT
-,-,TRBJ2-1,TRBV19,CASSIEENMGDEQFF,TGTGCCAGTAGTATAGAGGAGAATATGGGTGATGAGCAGTTCTTC
-,-,TRBJ1-1,TRBV9,CASKGLLGTEAFF,TGTGCCAGCAAAGGGCTACTAGGGACTGAAGCTTTCTTT
TRBD1,-,TRBJ2-6,TRBV7-8,CASSRQGTGANVLTF,TGTGCCAGCAGTCGACAGGGAACCGGGGCCAACGTCCTGACTTTC
TRBD1,-,TRBJ1-5,TRBV15,CATSSPGQGANQPQHF,TGTGCCACCAGCAGTCCGGGACAGGGGGCAAATCAGCCCCAGCATTTT
TRBD1,-,TRBJ2-5,TRBV19,CASSMMGTAGETQYF,TGTGCCAGTAGTATGATGGGGACAGCTGGAGAGACCCAGTACTTC
TRBD1,once,TRBJ1-5,TRBV24-1,CATGTGSQPQHF,TGTGCCACCGGGACAGGCTCGCAGCCCCAGCATTTT
-,-,TRBJ1-5,TRBV2,CAPLGGIKSNQPQHF,TGTGCCCCCCTGGGGGGGATTAAGAGCAATCAGCCCCAGCATTTT